This T cell receptor beta chain was identified in a study of metastatic and nonmetastatic thyroid tumors. Study in general: Patients with malignant and benign thyroid disease provided blood and tumor or nodule tissue, whose repertoires were compared. Points from the study as a whole: Within blood and tumor, benign nodules reportedly had significantly lower TCR beta diversity than malignant thyroid tumors did.

The germline V gene encodes CDR1 MNHEY and CDR2 SMNVEV (reference sequence). Trimming removed 3 bases from V and 7 bases from J, with 12 bases in between. CDR3 length: 14 residues. This clone was seen many times. The antigen is unknown. In the study's own analysis: Built for papillary thyroid cancer, a distant-metastasis classifier drew on CDR3 differences across clinicopathological groups. TCRdb re-called clones via MiXCR from the PCR reads. The V and J calls were not made by the authors but by TCRdb's processing. The repertoire includes roughly 30,000 clones, around 30% of them detected once, and more than 30% sits in the top ten. Each patient came to thyroid surgery without any prior treatment (of any kind).

The source material was blood. This TCR was recovered from a female donor with papillary thyroid cancer or a benign thyroid nodule (not recorded which). Some clones in this sample may be carry-over from other donors' samples. V and J are TRBV27 and TRBJ1-4; the D gene is possibly TRBD1 (5 bases). CDR3 sequence (DNA): TGTGCCAGCAGTTTGGGGAGGGGAGGTGAAAAACTGTTTTTT. This codes for CASSLGRGGEKLFF.